Ten or more counts support the clone carrying this TCR beta chain. This sample was taken from a study of T cells in Graves' hyperthyroidism and ophthalmopathy. It was RNA transcripts that yielded the amplified TCR beta CDR3 regions. A set of HTBI primers served as the primers for a first-round RT-PCR of the TCR CDR3. TCRdb re-called the multiplex PCR reads with MiXCR, one entry per CDR3 protein. The sample holds about 420,000 distinct CDR3 sequences, around 15% seen once. There are 13 residues in the CDR3. The ends were cut back, 5 bases at V and 5 bases at J, with 13 bases in the middle. CDR1 and CDR2 from the germline V gene are SEHNR and FQNEAQ (reference sequence).

The receptor was derived from a woman aged 18-30 years with Graves' hyperthyroidism. The chain employs TRBV7-9 and TRBJ2-7; no clear D gene. Sample: blood. CDR3 bases: TGTGCCAGCAGCCGTACCCTAGATAACGAGCAGTACTTC. This encodes CASSRTLDNEQYF.